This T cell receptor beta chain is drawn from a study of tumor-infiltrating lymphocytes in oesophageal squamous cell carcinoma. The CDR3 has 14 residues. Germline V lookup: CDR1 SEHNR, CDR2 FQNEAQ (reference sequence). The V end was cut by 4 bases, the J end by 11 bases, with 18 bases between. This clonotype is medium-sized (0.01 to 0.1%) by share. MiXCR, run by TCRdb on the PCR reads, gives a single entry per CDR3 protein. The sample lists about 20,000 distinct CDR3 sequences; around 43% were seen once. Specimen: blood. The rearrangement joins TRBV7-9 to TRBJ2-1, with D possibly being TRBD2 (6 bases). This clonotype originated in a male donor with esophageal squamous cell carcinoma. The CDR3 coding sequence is TGTGCCAGCAGCTCGGCGGGACGGCAAATGAAGCAGTTCTTC. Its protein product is CASSSAGRQMKQFF. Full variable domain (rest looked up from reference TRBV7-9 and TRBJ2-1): DTGVSQNPRHKITKRGQNVTFRCDPISEHNRLYWYRQTLGQGPEFLTYFQNEAQLEKSRLLSDRFSAERPKGSFSTLEIQRTEQGDSAMYLCASSSAGRQMKQFFGPGTRLTVL.